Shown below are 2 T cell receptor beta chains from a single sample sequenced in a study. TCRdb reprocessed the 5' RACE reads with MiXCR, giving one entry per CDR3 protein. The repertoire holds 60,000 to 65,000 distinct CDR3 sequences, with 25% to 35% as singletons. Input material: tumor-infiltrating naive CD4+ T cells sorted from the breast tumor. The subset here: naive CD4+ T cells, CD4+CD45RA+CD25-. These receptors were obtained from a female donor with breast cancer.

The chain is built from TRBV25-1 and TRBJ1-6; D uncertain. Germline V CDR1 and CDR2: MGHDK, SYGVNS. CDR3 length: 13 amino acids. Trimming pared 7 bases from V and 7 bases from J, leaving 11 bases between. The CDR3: CASTLGGNSPLHF. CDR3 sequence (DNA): TGTGCCAGCACCCTAGGAGGGAATTCACCCCTCCACTTT.

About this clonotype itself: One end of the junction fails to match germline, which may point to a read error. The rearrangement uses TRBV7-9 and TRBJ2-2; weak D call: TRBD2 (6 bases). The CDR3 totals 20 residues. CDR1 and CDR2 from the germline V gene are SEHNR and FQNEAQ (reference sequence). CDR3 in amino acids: CVSTPWGEARKISNTGELFF. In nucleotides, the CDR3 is TGTGTCAGCACCCCCTGGGGGGAGGCCCGGAAGATATCGAACACCGGGGAGCTGTTTTTT.